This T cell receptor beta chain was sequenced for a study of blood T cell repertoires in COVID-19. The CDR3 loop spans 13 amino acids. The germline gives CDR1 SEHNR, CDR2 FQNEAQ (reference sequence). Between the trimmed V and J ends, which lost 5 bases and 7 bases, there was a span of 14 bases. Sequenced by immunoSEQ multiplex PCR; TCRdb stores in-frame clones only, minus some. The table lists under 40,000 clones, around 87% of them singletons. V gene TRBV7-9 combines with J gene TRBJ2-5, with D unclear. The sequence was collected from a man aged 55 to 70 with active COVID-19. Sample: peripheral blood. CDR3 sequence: CASSPAEVGTQYF. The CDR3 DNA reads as TGTGCCAGCAGCCCCGCCGAGGTGGGGACCCAGTACTTC.